Below are 22 T cell receptor beta chains sequenced from a single sample in a study of blood T cells in healthy people across ages. Through a sample-barcoded 5' primer and a J-beta primer mix, a second PCR was run for roughly 6 to 12 cycles. TCRdb independently ran MiXCR on the 5' RACE reads; one entry per CDR3 protein. Seen here are about 1.4 million distinct CDR3 sequences, almost 60% observed once, and the top ten hold about 6.3%. The sample comprised blood. Receptors originate from a man aged 18 to 30 in good health.

The chain recombines TRBV30 with TRBJ2-7; TRBD1 matches 10 bases. Unmatched junction bases numbered 3, after V lost 0 bases and J lost 1 base. The CDR3 is 15 residues long. Germline CDR1 and CDR2: GTSNPN and SVGIG (reference sequence). This chain's CDR3 is CAWSVMGQGSYEQYF. DNA for the CDR3: TGTGCCTGGAGTGTAATGGGACAGGGGTCCTACGAGCAGTACTTC.

The chain couples TRBV29-1 to TRBJ2-1, with D tentatively TRBD1 or TRBD2 (7 bases each). Germline lookup yields CDR1 SQVTM and CDR2 ANQGSEA. Trimming took 7 bases from V and 3 from J, leaving 13 bases between them. The CDR3 contains 13 residues. This chain's CDR3 is CSERDSNYNEQFF. Here the CDR3 DNA reads TGCAGCGAGCGGGACAGCAACTACAATGAGCAGTTCTTC.

The chain has TRBV27 and TRBJ1-2, with 8 bases matching TRBD1. Germline CDR1 is MNHEY and CDR2 is SMNVEV (reference sequence). Trimming took 8 bases from V and 2 from J; bases not matched to a gene: 4. The CDR3 runs to 13 residues. The DNA for the CDR3 is TGTGCCAGCGGGGCAGGGGGCAACTATGGCTACACCTTC. Its protein product is CASGAGGNYGYTF.

J is TRBJ2-1 and V is TRBV9; D gene unclear. V lost 0 bases, J lost 9 bases, and 10 bases lay in between. Germline values: CDR1 SGDLS, CDR2 YYNGEE. This CDR3 is built from 13 residues. As DNA, the CDR3 is TGTGCCAGCAGCGTAGTAGGCTCGACTGAGCAGTTCTTC. This encodes CASSVVGSTEQFF.

V gene TRBV27 combines with J gene TRBJ1-2; TRBD1 is a possible D gene (6 bases). CDR1 and CDR2 from the germline V gene are MNHEY and SMNVEV (reference sequence). Between the trimmed V and J ends, which lost 0 bases and 6 bases, there was a span of 11 bases. This CDR3 spans 14 amino acids. Here the CDR3 DNA reads TGTGCCAGCAGTTTATCAGCTCGGGGGCATGGCTACACCTTC. Translated, it gives CASSLSARGHGYTF.

The gene calls are TRBV7-2 and TRBJ2-5, with D maybe TRBD1 (6 bases). Trimming left V 1 base short and J 4 bases short, with 10 bases between. This CDR3 is 14 amino acids long. Germline V gives CDR1 SGHTA, CDR2 FQGNSA. CDR3 amino acids: CASSLDRVVETQYF. DNA of the CDR3: TGTGCCAGCAGCTTAGACAGGGTCGTAGAGACCCAGTACTTC.

The J gene is TRBJ2-7, the V gene TRBV27; D is perhaps TRBD1 or TRBD2 (5 bases each). V was shortened by 4 bases and J by 2 bases, with 15 bases between the two germline ends. Germline V CDR1 and CDR2: MNHEY, SMNVEV (reference sequence). This CDR3 region has 15 residues. The CDR3 coding sequence is TGTGCCAGCAGTTCACCGGGACGGAGGCCCTACGAGCAGTACTTC. Protein sequence: CASSSPGRRPYEQYF.

The chain recombines TRBV7-6 with TRBJ2-1; D may correspond to TRBD1 or TRBD2 (5 bases each). CDR1 is SGHVS, CDR2 FNYEAQ, per germline. V lost 4 bases and J lost 9, with 25 bases in between. The CDR3 totals 17 residues. The CDR3 DNA follows: TGTGCCAGCAGCTCCCGGAGCGCAGGGACCCAACGAGGTGAGCAGTTCTTC. Its translation: CASSSRSAGTQRGEQFF.

The J gene is TRBJ2-4, the V gene TRBV6-5; D possibly corresponds to TRBD2 (6 bases). Trimming took 7 bases from V and 10 from J, leaving 20 bases between them. The germline gives CDR1 MNHEY, CDR2 SVGAGI. This CDR3 region has 14 residues. CDR3 nucleotides: TGTGCCAGCACTGGAGGGGTCAACCCTCGAATTCAGTACTTC. Amino acid sequence: CASTGGVNPRIQYF.

This clonotype was observed a few times. The CDR3 protein is CAISERTSGELETQYF. The CDR3 DNA reads TGTGCCATCAGTGAGAGGACTAGCGGGGAACTGGAGACCCAGTACTTC. The chain has TRBV10-3 and TRBJ2-4; 12 bases match TRBD2. The last part of the DNA fits TRBJ2-5 better; the J call may be wrong. Per the germline V gene, CDR1 is ENHRY and CDR2 is SYGVKD. This CDR3 is built from 16 residues.

The chain joins TRBV27 to TRBJ2-1; unclear D gene. The end of the DNA aligns better with TRBJ2-7, so the J call may be wrong. CDR3 size: 14 residues. Germline assignment: CDR1 MNHEY and CDR2 SMNVEV (reference sequence). For the CDR3, the DNA is TGTGCCAGCAGTTTTTTACGACCTTACAATGAGCAGTACTTC. Its translation: CASSFLRPYNEQYF.

The chain recombines TRBV27 with TRBJ1-5; D remains unclear. Trimming shortened V by 2 bases and J by 8 bases, and 10 bases separated the two germline ends. The germline gives CDR1 MNHEY, CDR2 SMNVEV (reference sequence). CDR3 length: 13 residues. The CDR3 protein is CASSLGLLEPQHF. CDR3 coding DNA: TGTGCCAGCAGTTTAGGCCTTTTAGAGCCCCAGCATTTT.

J is TRBJ2-2 and V is TRBV11-2; tentatively, D is TRBD2 (6 bases). V was trimmed by 8 bases and J by 6 bases, leaving 19 bases between them. In germline, CDR1 is SGHAT, CDR2 FQNNGV. CDR3 length equals 15 residues. The DNA for the CDR3 is TGTGCCAGCTCCCGGGAGTCAGGGTGGGCCGGGGAGCTGTTTTTT. Its protein is CASSRESGWAGELFF.

This chain joins TRBV2 and TRBJ2-7; possibly TRBD1 or TRBD2 for D (6 bases each). The V gene's germline CDR1 is SNHLY and CDR2 FYNNEI. V lost 8 bases to trimming and J lost 7 bases, with 21 bases between them. The CDR3 contains 14 residues. CDR3 protein: CASLGGRSYNEQYF. The CDR3 DNA reads TGTGCCAGCTTAGGGGGGCGGTCCTACAATGAGCAGTACTTC.

This clonotype was seen only a few times. The V call is TRBV27, the J call TRBJ1-1; D is undetermined. The V and J ends lost 4 bases and 2 bases respectively, with 8 bases between them. Germline V gene sequence: CDR1 MNHEY, CDR2 SMNVEV (reference sequence). CDR3 length: 13 residues. The DNA for the CDR3 is TGTGCCAGCAGTTCGGCTGAAAACACTGAAGCTTTCTTT. Translation: CASSSAENTEAFF.

This clonotype was picked up a small number of times. This chain uses TRBV11-1 with TRBJ2-1; 8 bases line up with TRBD1. V was pared by 1 base and J by 8 bases, with 4 bases of the junction left unmatched. The CDR3 spans 14 residues. Germline CDR1 is SGHAT and CDR2 is FQDESV (reference sequence). The CDR3 here is CASSLDQGAYEQFF. The DNA for the CDR3 is TGTGCCAGCAGCTTAGACCAGGGGGCTTATGAGCAGTTCTTC. The whole variable domain, remainder taken from reference TRBV11-1 and TRBJ2-1, is EAEVAQSPRYKITEKSQAVAFWCDPISGHATLYWYRQILGQGPELLVQFQDESVVDDSQLPKDRFSAERLKGVDSTLKIQPAELGDSAMYLCASSLDQGAYEQFFGPGTRLTVL.

The V and J genes are TRBV7-2 and TRBJ2-1, with TRBD1 matching 9 bases. Germline V lookup: CDR1 SGHTA, CDR2 FQGNSA. J gave up 2 bases and V 5 bases, and 4 bases lay outside the gene matches. The CDR3 loop spans 15 amino acids. CDR3 sequence (DNA): TGTGCCAGCAGCAGACAGGGGGGGCCCTACAATGAGCAGTTCTTC. This translates into CASSRQGGPYNEQFF.

A single count supports this clonotype. The V and J genes are TRBV20-1 and TRBJ1-2, with D possibly TRBD1 on 5 matching bases. V was pared by 2 bases and J by 2 bases, with 18 bases between. CDR1 is DFQATT, CDR2 SNEGSKA, per germline (reference sequence). This CDR3 comprises 16 residues. This CDR3 reads CSARPQGRRKNYGYTF. CDR3 DNA sequence: TGCAGTGCTAGACCCCAGGGCCGCAGGAAAAACTATGGCTACACCTTC.

The rearrangement links TRBV7-2 to TRBJ1-6; D ambiguous. The germline gives CDR1 SGHTA, CDR2 FQGNSA. This CDR3 is 14 amino acids long. Trimming took off 1 base at V and 3 bases at J, with 4 bases between the two ends. This CDR3 is CASSLEFYNSPLHF. CDR3 bases: TGTGCCAGCAGCTTAGAGTTCTATAATTCACCCCTCCACTTT.

The chain is built from TRBV28 and TRBJ1-5; D is perhaps TRBD1 (5 bases). Trimming pared 2 bases from V and 0 bases from J, leaving 11 bases between. The CDR3 has 16 amino acids. Germline V gene sequence: CDR1 MDHEN, CDR2 SYDVKM. The CDR3 sequence is CASSLHRSYSNQPQHF. The CDR3 coding sequence is TGTGCCAGCAGTTTACACAGGTCCTATAGCAATCAGCCCCAGCATTTT.

The chain links TRBV7-9 to TRBJ1-1; D remains unclear. Germline V gene sequence: CDR1 SEHNR, CDR2 FQNEAQ (reference sequence). The CDR3 is 14 residues long. The V gene lost 1 base and the J gene lost 1 base, with 7 bases spanning the gap. CDR3 region: CASSLDRKNTEAFF. In nucleotides, the CDR3 is TGTGCCAGCAGCTTAGACAGAAAGAACACTGAAGCTTTCTTT.

The chain has TRBV6-7 and TRBJ2-7; D not certain. TRBV6-7 is treated as an ORF (open reading frame) with a function not yet certain. Trimming removed 4 bases at V and 0 bases at J, with 16 bases between. This CDR3 is built from 16 residues. The CDR3 sequence: CASSLADLLLSYEQYF. The CDR3 DNA reads as TGTGCCAGCAGTTTGGCCGACCTACTTCTCTCCTACGAGCAGTACTTC.